Shown below are 21 T cell receptor beta chains from a single sample sequenced in a study of T cells in Graves' hyperthyroidism and ophthalmopathy. Amplification of TCR beta CDR3 regions used RNA as the template. HTBI primers drove first-round RT-PCR of the TCR CDR3. In TCRdb, the multiplex PCR reads were re-called with MiXCR into one record per CDR3 protein. In the table there are around 800,000 distinct CDR3 sequences, over 35% of which are singletons. The sequenced sample consisted of blood. These receptors originate from a man between 18 and 35 years old with Graves' hyperthyroidism.

Comments on this clonotype: The junction departs from the called germline gene at one end, perhaps through a read error. The chain carries TRBV10-3 and TRBJ1-5, with 7 bases aligning to TRBD1. This CDR3 region has 15 residues. Germline V gene data show CDR1 as ENHRY and CDR2 as SYGVKD. CDR3 sequence: CAISVTGDSNQPRHF. DNA for the CDR3: TGTGCCATCAGTGTCACAGGGGATAGCAATCAGCCCCGGCATTTT.

Note on this clonotype: This clone may be a read error of a much larger clone one base away. V is TRBV19 and J is TRBJ2-2; the D gene is possibly TRBD1 (6 bases). CDR3 length equals 13 residues. CDR1 is LNHDA and CDR2 is SQIVND in the germline V gene (reference sequence). CDR3 loop: CASTQGNTRELFF. In DNA form, the CDR3 reads TGTGCCAGTACCCAGGGGAACACCCGGGAGCTGTTTTTT.

As concerns this clonotype: A single base separates this from a much larger clone, so it may be a read error. Given the absence of the conserved phenylalanine or tryptophan at the CDR3 end, a read error is likely. V usage is TRBV29-1 and J usage is TRBJ1-2; no clear D gene. This CDR3 contains 14 residues. Germline V CDR1 and CDR2: SQVTM, ANQGSEA. Trimming left V 4 bases short and J 8 bases short, with 20 bases between. CDR3 in DNA: TGCAGCGTTGCCCCTGACACCCCCACGCGCGGCTACACCCTC. Translation: CSVAPDTPTRGYTL.

V gene TRBV20-1 combines with J gene TRBJ2-7; TRBD2 matches at 9 bases. There are 15 residues in the CDR3. Unmatched junction bases numbered 7, after V lost 0 bases and J lost 4 bases. Germline CDR1 is DFQATT and CDR2 is SNEGSKA (reference sequence). The CDR3 loop reads CSARDMDSGGYEQYF. CDR3 bases: TGCAGTGCTAGAGATATGGATAGCGGGGGTTACGAGCAGTACTTC.

This chain connects TRBV20-1 to TRBJ2-7; D remains unclear. The CDR3 length is 13 residues. The V end lost 1 base, the J end lost 4 bases, and 11 bases lay between the germline ends. Germline V lookup: CDR1 DFQATT, CDR2 SNEGSKA (reference sequence). The CDR3: CSARGWEQYEQYF. CDR3 bases: TGCAGTGCTAGAGGGTGGGAACAGTACGAGCAGTACTTC.

This clonotype was counted only a few times. CDR3 coding DNA: TGCGCCAGCAGCCAACAGGGACAGAAGCAGTACTTC. Its translation is CASSQQGQKQYF. The J gene is TRBJ2-7, the V gene TRBV4-3; 7 bases are shared with TRBD1. Germline V lookup: CDR1 LGHNA, CDR2 YSLEER. The CDR3 consists of 12 residues. With V trimmed by 2 bases and J by 8 bases, 3 bases remained unmatched.

The rearrangement links TRBV5-6 to TRBJ1-5, with a possible D match to TRBD1 (6 bases). Germline V gene data show CDR1 as SGHDT and CDR2 as YYEEEE. The length of the CDR3 is 19 residues. Trimming removed 1 base at V and 6 bases at J, with 26 bases between. CDR3 residues: CASSLTPLSGERDSQPQHF. Here the CDR3 DNA reads TGTGCCAGCAGCTTGACGCCATTATCAGGGGAGAGGGATTCTCAGCCCCAGCATTTT.

In the case of this clonotype: This may arise from a read error, as a much more abundant clone is one base away. The chain combines TRBV7-6 with TRBJ1-3; D is perhaps TRBD1 (5 bases). The V end lost 6 bases, the J end lost 0 bases, and 9 bases lay between the germline ends. This CDR3 spans 14 amino acids. Germline V gene lookup returns CDR1 SGHVS and CDR2 FNYEAQ. CDR3 protein: CASSWDLSGNTIYF. DNA for the CDR3: TGTGCCAGCAGTTGGGACCTCTCTGGAAACACCATATATTTT. Looking up the rest from reference TRBV7-6 and TRBJ1-3 gives the full variable domain: GAGVSQSPRYKVTKRGQDVALRCDPISGHVSLYWYRQALGQGPEFLTYFNYEAQQDKSGLPNDRFSAERPEGSISTLTIQRTEQRDSAMYRCASSWDLSGNTIYFGEGSWLTVV.

A few counts support this clonotype. The chain recombines TRBV4-3 with TRBJ2-5; perhaps TRBD1 as D (5 bases). Trimming shortened V by 0 bases and J by 9 bases, and 14 bases separated the two germline ends. The V gene's germline CDR1 is LGHNA and CDR2 YSLEER. This CDR3 region has 14 residues. The DNA for the CDR3 is TGCGCCAGCAGCCAAGAAACAGGCTATCCGGCCCAGTACTTC. Protein product: CASSQETGYPAQYF.

V usage is TRBV7-3 and J usage is TRBJ1-3, with D maybe TRBD1 (5 bases). Germline V gene data show CDR1 as SGHTA and CDR2 as FQGTGA. Deletions cut 5 bases from V and 0 bases from J, with 14 bases between. This CDR3 contains 16 residues. CDR3 in DNA: TGTGCCAGCAGCGGAATGGGGGGTTCCTCTGGAAACACCATATATTTT. It codes for CASSGMGGSSGNTIYF.

With respect to this clonotype: Given a much more abundant clone one base away, this may be a read error. The conserved final phenylalanine or tryptophan is absent from the CDR3, which likely points to a read error. V is TRBV29-1 and J is TRBJ1-1; tentatively, D is TRBD1 (5 bases). Per the germline V gene, CDR1 is SQVTM and CDR2 is ANQGSEA. This CDR3 region has 9 residues. Trimming shortened V by 8 bases and J by 8 bases, and 9 bases separated the two germline ends. Written as DNA, the CDR3 is TGCAGCACGGGGCCGGAAGCTTTCTCT. Protein product: CSTGPEAFS.

This clonotype was picked up many times. The chain carries TRBV20-1 and TRBJ1-1, with TRBD1 as a possible D gene (6 bases). Germline V gives CDR1 DFQATT, CDR2 SNEGSKA (reference sequence). CDR3 length equals 13 residues. V lost 6 bases, J lost 5 bases, and 16 bases lay in between. The CDR3 sequence: CSAAEGGRTEAFF. For the CDR3, the DNA is TGCAGTGCCGCGGAGGGGGGGAGGACTGAAGCTTTCTTT.

Details on this clonotype: Compared with germline, one end of the junction differs, possibly owing to a read error. V usage is TRBV10-3 and J usage is TRBJ1-2; TRBD1 matches 7 bases. Germline loops: CDR1 ENHRY, CDR2 SYGVKD. The CDR3 totals 17 residues. CDR3 residues: CVISESGQGVSEDGYTF. The CDR3, as DNA: TGTGTCATCAGTGAGTCGGGGCAGGGGGTGTCAGAGGATGGCTACACCTTC.

In its sample, this clonotype was seen many times. V and J are TRBV15 and TRBJ1-5; D is unresolved. V was shortened by 1 base and J by 7 bases, with 8 bases between the two germline ends. The CDR3 is 13 residues long. From germline, CDR1 is LNHNV and CDR2 YYDKDF (reference sequence). CDR3 in DNA: TGTGCCACCAGCAGAGGAGGTACACAGCCCCAGCATTTT. Translation: CATSRGGTQPQHF.

Worth noting for this clonotype: Mismatch with germline at one junction end may stem from a read error. The chain joins TRBV7-9 to TRBJ1-4; TRBD1 agrees at 7 bases. Germline-derived CDR1 and CDR2 are SEHNR and FQNEAQ (reference sequence). The CDR3 totals 18 residues. DNA for the CDR3: TGCGCCAGCAGCCAGGTCGAGGGGACAGATGCAACTAATGAAAAACTGTTTTTT. Amino acids: CASSQVEGTDATNEKLFF.

The V call is TRBV10-3, the J call TRBJ1-2; possible D gene TRBD1, 5 bases. This CDR3 has 18 residues. Germline V CDR1 and CDR2: ENHRY, SYGVKD. V was pared by 0 bases and J by 8 bases, with 25 bases between. DNA for the CDR3: TGTGCCATCAGTGAGTCGATAGGGCAGGGCCAAGTGCCTAGAGGCTACACCTTC. The encoded protein is CAISESIGQGQVPRGYTF.

This clonotype was observed many times. The V gene is TRBV7-6, the J gene TRBJ2-7, with D possibly being TRBD2 (5 bases). Trimming stripped 5 bases from V and 5 bases from J, with 13 bases between. The germline gives CDR1 SGHVS, CDR2 FNYEAQ. The CDR3 contains 13 residues. The CDR3 reads CASSQGGGDEQYF. Written as DNA, the CDR3 is TGTGCCAGCAGCCAAGGTGGAGGTGACGAGCAGTACTTC.

This chain links TRBV7-3 with TRBJ2-3; the match to TRBD2 covers 7 bases. Germline V gene lookup returns CDR1 SGHTA and CDR2 FQGTGA. V lost 5 bases to trimming and J lost 0 bases; unmatched junction nucleotides: 5. The CDR3 sequence is 15 residues long. CDR3 loop: CASSVHGGSTDTQYF. The DNA of the CDR3 is TGTGCCAGCAGCGTACACGGGGGGAGCACAGATACGCAGTATTTT. The variable domain in full, completed from reference TRBV7-3 and TRBJ2-3, reads GAGVSQTPSNKVTEKGKYVELRCDPISGHTALYWYRQSLGQGPEFLIYFQGTGAADDSGLPNDRFFAVRPEGSVSTLKIQRTERGDSAVYLCASSVHGGSTDTQYFGPGTRLTVL.

At least ten counts were recorded for this clonotype. This sequence joins TRBV29-1 and TRBJ2-7; the D call may be TRBD1 or TRBD2 (5 bases each). The germline CDR1 and CDR2 sequences are SQVTM and ANQGSEA. With 6 bases removed from V and 3 bases from J, the gap between germline ends came to 21 bases. CDR3 size: 15 residues. CDR3 bases: TGCAGCGTCTCGACGGGATTAGGGGACGTCTACGAGCAGTACTTC. Protein product: CSVSTGLGDVYEQYF.

This clonotype was observed a handful of times. The chain has TRBV20-1 and TRBJ2-5; 8 bases map to TRBD1. V lost 2 bases, J lost 3 bases, and 5 bases stayed unmatched. Germline CDR1 and CDR2: DFQATT and SNEGSKA (reference sequence). The CDR3 totals 14 residues. In DNA form, the CDR3 reads TGCAGTGCTAGACTCCAGGGGGCCGAAGAGACCCAGTACTTC. Translation gives CSARLQGAEETQYF.

There are many counts of this clonotype. This chain joins TRBV6-5 and TRBJ1-1, with 10 bases lining up with TRBD1. With V trimmed by 11 bases and J by 1 base, 4 bases remained unmatched. CDR1 and CDR2 (germline): MNHEY, SVGAGI. The CDR3 sequence is 13 residues long. Here the CDR3 DNA reads TGTGCCTCCAGGACAGGGGGGAACACTGAAGCTTTCTTT. It yields the protein CASRTGGNTEAFF.